The entry below describes one T cell receptor (beta chain). Its antigen is undetermined. Treatment described: oral pan-JAK inhibitor, 5-10 mg twice daily. Obtained from alopecia areata patients were lesional scalp punch biopsies along with peripheral blood. Germline-derived CDR1 and CDR2 are SGHRS and YFSETQ. The V and J ends lost 2 bases and 0 bases respectively, with 7 bases between them. The CDR3 is made up of 14 amino acids. The data stem from a study of CD8+ T cells in alopecia areata. Following extraction, RNA underwent reverse transcription to cDNA, which served as the sequencing template. Sequenced by immunoSEQ multiplex PCR; TCRdb stores in-frame clones only, minus some. Here the sample spans approximately 160,000 clones, 55% to 75% being singletons. The study's findings and limits: For lesional scalp, especially alopecia totalis/universalis, clonality was higher than in normal scalp.

The sequence was obtained from a human donor with alopecia areata. The source was CD4+ T cells sorted from blood, collected at week 24, from a patient treated with tofacitinib. This chain joins TRBV5-1 and TRBJ2-3; D gene unclear. CDR3 amino acids: CASSLSRSTDTQYF. As DNA, the CDR3 is TGCGCCAGCAGCTTATCTCGGAGCACAGATACGCAGTATTTT.